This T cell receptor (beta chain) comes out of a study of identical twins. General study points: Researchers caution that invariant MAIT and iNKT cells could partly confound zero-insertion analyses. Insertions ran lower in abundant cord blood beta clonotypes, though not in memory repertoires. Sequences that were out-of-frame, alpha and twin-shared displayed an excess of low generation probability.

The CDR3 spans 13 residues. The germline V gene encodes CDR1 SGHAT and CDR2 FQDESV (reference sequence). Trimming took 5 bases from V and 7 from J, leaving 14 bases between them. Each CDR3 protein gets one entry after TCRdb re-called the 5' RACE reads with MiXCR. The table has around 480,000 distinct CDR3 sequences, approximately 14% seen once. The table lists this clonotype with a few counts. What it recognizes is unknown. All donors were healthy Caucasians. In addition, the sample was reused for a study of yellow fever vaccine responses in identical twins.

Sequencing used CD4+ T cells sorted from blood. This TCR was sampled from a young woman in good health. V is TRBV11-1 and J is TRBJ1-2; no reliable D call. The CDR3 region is CASSPVAGVGYTF. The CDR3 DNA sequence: TGTGCCAGCAGCCCCGTTGCTGGGGTTGGCTACACCTTC. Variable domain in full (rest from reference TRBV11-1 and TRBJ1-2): EAEVAQSPRYKITEKSQAVAFWCDPISGHATLYWYRQILGQGPELLVQFQDESVVDDSQLPKDRFSAERLKGVDSTLKIQPAELGDSAMYLCASSPVAGVGYTFGSGTRLTVV.